This TCR beta chain derives from a study of T-cell memory formation after mild COVID-19. Study as a whole: Clusters were largely donor specific. Whole-study findings and limits: Most CD4+ clones that shrank were in CM and EM, while CD8+ ones turned up in EMRA.

The CDR3 covers 12 residues. V lost 6 bases and J lost 8; bases outside the gene matches: 4. At least ten counts were recorded for this clonotype. Antigen unknown. TCRdb re-called the 5' RACE reads with MiXCR, one entry per CDR3 protein. The table records 240,000 or so distinct CDR3 sequences, 8.5% to 9.5% of them present only once. The gene calls are TRBV12-3 or TRBV12-4 and TRBJ1-1, with 9 bases lining up with TRBD1. Sequenced input: PBMCs or a T cell subset sorted from them (not recorded which). This sequence was found in a man aged 18 to 29 who had mild COVID-19 (a few samples of this study predate the infection). Cell type and time point are not known. The CDR3 loop reads CASSLDRGEAFF. Here the CDR3 DNA reads TGTGCCAGCAGCCTGGACAGGGGAGAAGCTTTCTTT.